The 10 T cell receptor beta chains below were found in one sample sequenced in a study of blood T cell repertoires in COVID-19. The data were produced by immunoSEQ multiplex PCR, yet TCRdb's version contains in-frame clones alone and is incomplete. The sample consists of approximately 130,000 clones, about four fifths of them appearing once. The specimen sequenced was peripheral blood. These receptors all stem from a human donor in a cohort sampled during active COVID-19.

In nucleotides, the CDR3 is TGTGCCTGGGGTTACTACAATGAGCAGTTCTTC. It is translated as CAWGYYNEQFF. V gene TRBV30 combines with J gene TRBJ2-1; D unresolved. Trimming cost V 5 bases and J 3 bases, with 5 bases left between them. This CDR3 contains 11 residues. Germline-derived CDR1 and CDR2 are GTSNPN and SVGIG (reference sequence). The whole variable domain, remainder taken from reference TRBV30 and TRBJ2-1, is SQTIHQWPATLVQPVGSPLSLECTVEGTSNPNLYWYRQAAGRGLQLLFYSVGIGQISSEVPQNLSASRPQDRQFILSSKKLLLSDSGFYLCAWGYYNEQFFGPGTRLTVL.

In its sample, this clone was seen once. A read error may account for a junction end that differs from germline. The sample carries other DNA sequences with the same CDR3. The chain couples TRBV30 to TRBJ2-1, with D possibly being TRBD1 (6 bases). The CDR3 has 11 amino acids. In germline, CDR1 is GTSNPN, CDR2 SVGIG (reference sequence). CDR3 sequence reads: CAWTTGNEQFF. CDR3 DNA sequence: TGTGCCTGGACTACAGGGAATGAGCAATTCTTC.

This sequence joins TRBV19 and TRBJ1-4, with D perhaps TRBD1 (6 bases). This CDR3 is built from 15 residues. The ends were cut back, 3 bases at V and 3 bases at J, with 11 bases in the middle. CDR1 and CDR2 (germline): LNHDA, SQIVND (reference sequence). CDR3 DNA: TGTGCCAGTAGTATCGGACAGCGACCTAATGAAAAACTGTTTTTT. Residues: CASSIGQRPNEKLFF.

V and J are TRBV5-5 and TRBJ1-1, with D unresolved. The CDR3 runs 15 residues. V lost 5 bases to trimming and J lost 0 bases, with 14 bases between them. Germline V gene lookup returns CDR1 SGHKS and CDR2 YYEKEE (reference sequence). CDR3 sequence (DNA): TGTGCCAGCAGTTTTCCGCCCAACTTGAACACTGAAGCTTTCTTT. Its translation: CASSFPPNLNTEAFF.

This clone was counted a single time. The CDR3 is CASSSQGLDGEKLFF. The CDR3 DNA reads TGCGCCAGCAGCAGCCAGGGGTTGGATGGTGAAAAACTGTTTTTT. V is TRBV5-1 and J is TRBJ1-4, with D perhaps TRBD1 (6 bases). The CDR3 is made up of 15 amino acids. Germline V gives CDR1 SGHRS, CDR2 YFSETQ. V was clipped by 4 bases and J by 7 bases, with 17 bases between them.

V is TRBV30 and J is TRBJ2-1, with 11 bases that match TRBD2. This CDR3 comprises 12 residues. The V gene end was trimmed by 4 bases and the J gene end by 12 bases; junction bases not matched to a gene: 5. Germline V gene data show CDR1 as GTSNPN and CDR2 as SVGIG (reference sequence). The CDR3: CAWTLAGGGQFF. The CDR3 bases are TGTGCCTGGACGCTAGCGGGGGGTGGGCAGTTCTTC.

This clone was picked up one time. The genes are TRBV11-2 and TRBJ2-1; maybe TRBD2 (5 bases). The germline V gene encodes CDR1 SGHAT and CDR2 FQNNGV. V was pared by 0 bases and J by 6 bases, with 9 bases between. There are 14 residues in the CDR3. The CDR3 DNA reads as TGTGCCAGCAGCTTAGAGTACGGAGGCAATGAGCAGTTCTTC. Amino acids: CASSLEYGGNEQFF.

The rearrangement uses TRBV5-1 and TRBJ1-5; no clear D. The ends were cut back, 4 bases at V and 7 bases at J, with 18 bases in the middle. This CDR3 has 15 amino acids. CDR1 is SGHRS, CDR2 YFSETQ, per germline. The CDR3 sequence is CASSPNVGPRQPQHF. The CDR3 DNA reads as TGCGCCAGCAGCCCCAACGTGGGCCCCCGGCAGCCCCAGCATTTT. Together with reference TRBV5-1 and TRBJ1-5, the CDR3 gives the full variable domain: KAGVTQTPRYLIKTRGQQVTLSCSPISGHRSVSWYQQTPGQGLQFLFEYFSETQRNKGNFPGRFSGRQFSNSRSEMNVSTLELGDSALYLCASSPNVGPRQPQHFGDGTRLSIL.

V is TRBV4-1 and J is TRBJ2-7; the match to TRBD1 covers 8 bases. Losses at the gene ends were 1 base for V and 7 bases for J; bases not matched to a gene: 9. The germline gives CDR1 MGHRA, CDR2 YSYEKL. The CDR3 sequence is 15 residues long. DNA for the CDR3: TGCGCCAGCAGCCAAGTAGCAGGGGGCGATTGGGAGCAGTACTTC. It specifies CASSQVAGGDWEQYF.

The rearrangement links TRBV5-8 to TRBJ2-2; 7 bases agree with TRBD1. This CDR3 contains 16 residues. The germline V gene encodes CDR1 SGHTS and CDR2 YDEGEE. Germline trimming cut 0 bases from V and 6 bases from J; bases unmatched to any gene: 8. The DNA of the CDR3 is TGTGCCAGCAGCTTGGGGTATACAGGGGCTGCCGGGGAGCTGTTTTTT. Its protein product is CASSLGYTGAAGELFF.